A single sample is the source of the 5 T cell receptor beta chains below, sequenced in a study of blood T cells in healthy people across ages (dated by TCRdb to the mid-2010s). The library was made by 5' RACE. This sample was sequenced with an Illumina HiSeq 2500. A second PCR of 7 to 11 cycles was run with a J-beta primer mix and a sample-barcoded 5' primer. TCRdb's own reprocessing of the public reads used fastp at Q25 and MiXCR and kept productive beta chains. Here each entry gathers all rows of one CDR3 protein and keeps the most common genes and DNA. For this sample there are roughly 680,000 distinct CDR3 sequences; around 52% appear just once. Of the sample, approximately 12% is held by the ten largest clones. The source material was blood. The source of these receptors is a woman older than 75 in good health.

This clonotype was seen many times. The chain joins TRBV5-1 to TRBJ2-5; D is possibly TRBD2 (5 bases). Trimming cost V 0 bases and J 4 bases, with 16 bases left between them. CDR1 is SGHRS, CDR2 YFSETQ, per germline. The CDR3 is 16 residues long. The chain's CDR3 is CASSLVSGNGRETQYF. In DNA, the CDR3 is TGCGCCAGCAGCTTGGTTTCGGGAAACGGCAGAGAGACCCAGTACTTC. The variable domain in full, with the rest retrieved from reference TRBV5-1 and TRBJ2-5, is KAGVTQTPRYLIKTRGQQVTLSCSPISGHRSVSWYQQTPGQGLQFLFEYFSETQRNKGNFPGRFSGRQFSNSRSEMNVSTLELGDSALYLCASSLVSGNGRETQYFGPGTRLLVL.

In this sample, this clonotype turned up a few times. The rearrangement joins TRBV9 to TRBJ2-5; D unclear. The CDR3 length is 14 residues. Germline V gene data show CDR1 as SGDLS and CDR2 as YYNGEE. Trimming took off 0 bases at V and 5 bases at J, with 11 bases between the two ends. The CDR3 protein is CASSVESARETQYF. In DNA form, the CDR3 reads TGTGCCAGCAGCGTAGAGTCGGCTCGGGAGACCCAGTACTTC.

The chain combines TRBV12-3 or TRBV12-4 with TRBJ2-3; the match to TRBD2 covers 7 bases. The CDR3 contains 16 residues. Trimming took 2 bases from V and 10 from J; bases not matched to a gene: 15. The DNA for the CDR3 is TGTGCCAGCAGTTTACCGGGACTCACTGGGGGGGATGCGCAGTATTTT. Amino acid sequence: CASSLPGLTGGDAQYF.

About this clonotype: A much larger clonotype is one base distant, so this may be a read error. This chain connects TRBV7-9 to TRBJ2-1, with 12 nucleotides matching TRBD2. Germline assignment: CDR1 SEHNR and CDR2 FQNEAQ (reference sequence). This CDR3 has 18 amino acids. The ends lost 11 bases at V and 0 bases at J; junction bases unmatched: 14. CDR3 region: CACTPTSGRTYSYNEQFF. CDR3 DNA: TGTGCCTGCACCCCGACTAGCGGGAGAACGTACTCCTACAATGAGCAGTTCTTC.

This chain uses TRBV15 with TRBJ1-2, with 7 bases lining up with TRBD1. V was clipped by 7 bases and J by 3 bases; unmatched bases: 5. The CDR3 has 13 residues. The V gene's germline CDR1 is LNHNV and CDR2 YYDKDF (reference sequence). The CDR3 region is CATNSQGDYGYTF. CDR3 sequence (DNA): TGTGCCACCAATTCCCAGGGGGACTATGGCTACACCTTC.